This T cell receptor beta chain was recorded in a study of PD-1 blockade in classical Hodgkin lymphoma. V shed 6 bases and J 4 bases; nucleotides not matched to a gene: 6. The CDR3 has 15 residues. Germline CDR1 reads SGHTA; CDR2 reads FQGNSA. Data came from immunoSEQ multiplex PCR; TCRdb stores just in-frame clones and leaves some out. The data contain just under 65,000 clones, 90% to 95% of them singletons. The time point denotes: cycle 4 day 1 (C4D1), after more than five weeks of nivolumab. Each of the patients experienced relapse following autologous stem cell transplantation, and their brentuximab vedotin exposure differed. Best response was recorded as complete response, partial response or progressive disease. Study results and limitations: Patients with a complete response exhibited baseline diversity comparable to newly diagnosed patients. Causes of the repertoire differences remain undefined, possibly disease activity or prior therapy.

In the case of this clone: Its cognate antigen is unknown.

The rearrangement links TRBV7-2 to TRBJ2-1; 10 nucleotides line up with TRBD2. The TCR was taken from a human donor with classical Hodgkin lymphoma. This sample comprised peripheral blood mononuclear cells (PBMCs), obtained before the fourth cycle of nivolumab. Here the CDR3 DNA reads TGTGCCAGCAGGCTAGCGGGAGCGAGATACAATGAGCAGTTCTTC. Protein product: CASRLAGARYNEQFF.